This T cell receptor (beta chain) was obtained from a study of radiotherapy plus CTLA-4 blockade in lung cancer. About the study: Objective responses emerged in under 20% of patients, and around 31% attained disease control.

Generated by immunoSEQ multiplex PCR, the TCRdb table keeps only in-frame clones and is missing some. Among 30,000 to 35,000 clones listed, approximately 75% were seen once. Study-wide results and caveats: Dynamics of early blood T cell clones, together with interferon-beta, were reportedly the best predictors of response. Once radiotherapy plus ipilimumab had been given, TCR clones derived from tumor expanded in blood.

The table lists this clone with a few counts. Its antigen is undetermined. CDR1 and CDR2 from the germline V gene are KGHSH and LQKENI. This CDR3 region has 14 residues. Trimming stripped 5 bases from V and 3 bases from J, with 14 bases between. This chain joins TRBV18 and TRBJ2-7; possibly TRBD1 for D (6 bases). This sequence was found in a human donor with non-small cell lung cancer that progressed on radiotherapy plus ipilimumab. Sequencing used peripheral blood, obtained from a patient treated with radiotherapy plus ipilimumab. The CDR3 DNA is TGTGCCAGCTCAGTCAATCGGGACATCTACGAGCAGTACTTC. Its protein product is CASSVNRDIYEQYF.